The 7 T cell receptor beta chains below come from one sample, sequenced in a study of PD-1 blockade in mismatch repair-deficient tumors. The protocol was immunoSEQ multiplex PCR, while the TCRdb copy is restricted to in-frame clones and leaves out a portion. The sample lists about 51,000 clones, roughly 80% seen once, with over 7.5% in the top ten. The specimen was peripheral blood, collected approximately 20 weeks after starting pembrolizumab. The receptors derive from an adult with mismatch repair-deficient cancer.

Comment on this clone: Mismatch with germline at one junction end may stem from a read error. The V gene is TRBV7-7, the J gene TRBJ2-5; D ambiguous. Germline CDR1 is SSHAT and CDR2 is FNYEAQ (reference sequence). The CDR3 extends over 11 amino acids. CDR3 bases: TGTGCTAGCAGCTTCCAAGAGACCCAGTACTTC. Protein product: CASSFQETQYF.

The J gene is TRBJ2-1, the V gene TRBV5-4; the match to TRBD2 covers 15 bases. The CDR3 spans 16 residues. Germline trimming cut 0 bases from V and 7 bases from J; bases unmatched to any gene: 2. CDR1 is SGHNT and CDR2 is YYREEE in the germline V gene (reference sequence). CDR3 DNA sequence: TGTGCCAGCAGCTTGGGAGGACTAGCGGGGGGGAATGAGCAGTTCTTC. It translates to CASSLGGLAGGNEQFF.

This chain joins TRBV4-1 and TRBJ1-1; D might be TRBD1 (5 bases). This CDR3 is 13 amino acids long. Germline-derived CDR1 and CDR2 are MGHRA and YSYEKL. V lost 2 bases and J 4 bases, leaving 8 bases between the germline ends. The CDR3 DNA sequence: TGCGCCAGCAGCCAAAGGACATCCACTGAAGCTTTCTTT. It codes for CASSQRTSTEAFF.

This clone was seen only a few times. The chain uses TRBV21-1 and TRBJ2-3; TRBD2 is taken as the D call from the table, unchecked against the DNA. TRBV21-1 is flagged as a pseudogene. This CDR3 comprises 18 residues. The CDR3 sequence: CASSAPLAGAPGSDTQYF. CDR3 bases: TGTGCCAGCAGCGCCCCACTAGCGGGGGCGCCGGGATCAGATACGCAGTATTTT.

In this sample, this clone turned up a few times. The chain employs TRBV7-2 and TRBJ2-2; D uncertain. CDR1 and CDR2 (germline): SGHTA, FQGNSA. CDR3 length: 15 residues. Trimming pared 3 bases from V and 3 bases from J, leaving 11 bases between. CDR3 residues: CASSLLDPDTGELFF. As DNA, the CDR3 is TGTGCCAGCAGCTTGCTTGACCCCGACACCGGGGAGCTGTTTTTT.

The rearrangement links TRBV14 to TRBJ2-1, with 8 positions matching TRBD2. Germline V gene lookup returns CDR1 SGHDN and CDR2 FVKESK. V gave up 0 bases and J gave up 10 bases; unmatched junction bases: 8. This CDR3 contains 15 residues. In DNA form, the CDR3 reads TGTGCCAGCAGCCAAGAAGGGGGACTAGTTAAAGAGCAGTTCTTC. This sequence encodes CASSQEGGLVKEQFF.

The chain combines TRBV29-1 with TRBJ2-2; D may be TRBD2 (5 bases). The CDR3 extends over 14 amino acids. Germline CDR1 is SQVTM and CDR2 is ANQGSEA. V lost 2 bases, J lost 9 bases, and 16 bases lay in between. CDR3 bases: TGCAGCGTTGAAAAATTTAGTGGGGAGCGGGAGCTGTTTTTT. It codes for CSVEKFSGERELFF.